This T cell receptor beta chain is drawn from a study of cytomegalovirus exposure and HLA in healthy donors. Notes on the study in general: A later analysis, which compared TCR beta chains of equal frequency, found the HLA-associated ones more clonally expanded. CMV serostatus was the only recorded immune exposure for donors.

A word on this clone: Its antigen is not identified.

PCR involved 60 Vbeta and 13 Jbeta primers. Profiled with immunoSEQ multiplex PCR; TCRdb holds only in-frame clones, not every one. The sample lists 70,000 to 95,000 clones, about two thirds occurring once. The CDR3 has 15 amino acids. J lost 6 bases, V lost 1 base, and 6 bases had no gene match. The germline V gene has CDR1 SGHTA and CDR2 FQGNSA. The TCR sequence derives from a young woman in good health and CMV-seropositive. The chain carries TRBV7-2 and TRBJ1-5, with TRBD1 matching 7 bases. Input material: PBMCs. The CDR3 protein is CASSLGWAGGQPQHF. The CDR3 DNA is TGTGCCAGCAGCTTAGGGTGGGCAGGGGGTCAGCCCCAGCATTTT.